This TCR beta chain was captured by sequencing in a study of cytomegalovirus exposure and HLA in healthy donors. The ends lost 4 bases at V and 8 bases at J; junction bases unmatched: 8. The germline V gene has CDR1 LNHDA and CDR2 SQIVND (reference sequence). This CDR3 has 15 residues. Study conclusions and caveats: In a later analysis, V- and J-gene trimming of beta chains associated with a DCLRE1C missense variant, replicated independently. It was shown in a later analysis that HLA-associated TCR beta chains were more clonally expanded than other, equally common chains. In a later analysis, parvovirus B19, influenza, CMV and Epstein-Barr virus appeared linked to several top co-occurrence clusters.

On this clone itself: What it recognizes is unknown.

Healthy people donating bone marrow made up the donors. Primers: 60 Vbeta forward and 13 Jbeta reverse. The assay was immunoSEQ multiplex PCR, and TCRdb's table has in-frame clones only and misses some. The data hold 150,000 to 200,000 clones, with roughly 12% observed a single time. The specimen sequenced was PBMCs. The chain has TRBV19 and TRBJ2-1, with 10 bases lining up with TRBD1. The sequence derives from a man aged 45-60 years in good health and CMV-seropositive. The CDR3 protein is CASSRTGTGVDEQFF. In DNA form, the CDR3 reads TGTGCCAGTAGTAGGACCGGGACAGGGGTTGATGAGCAGTTCTTC. The full variable domain, completed using reference TRBV19 and TRBJ2-1, is DGGITQSPKYLFRKEGQNVTLSCEQNLNHDAMYWYRQDPGQGLRLIYYSQIVNDFQKGDIAEGYSVSREKKESFPLTVTSAQKNPTAFYLCASSRTGTGVDEQFFGPGTRLTVL.